Listed below are T cell receptor beta chains from one sample, sequenced in a study of control samples from healthy donors and cancer patients. This table comes from immunoSEQ multiplex PCR, and its TCRdb copy is limited to in-frame clones, with some not included. The sample has about 71,000 clones, under 90% seen once. The sample taken for sequencing was PBMCs. The origin of the receptors is a man aged 55 to 69 with lung cancer. CDR3s include the opening cysteine and the closing phenylalanine or tryptophan.

V: TRBV30; J: TRBJ1-1; CDR3: CAWSLEKGRTEAFF
V: TRBV20-1; J: TRBJ1-1; CDR3: CSATKIPEAFF
V: TRBV5-4; J: TRBJ2-1; CDR3: CASSFGTTEQFF
V: TRBV6-6; J: TRBJ1-1; CDR3: CASTPRASNTEAFF
V: TRBV3-1/TRBV3-2; J: TRBJ2-5; CDR3: CASLRGAGTPGGTQYF
V: TRBV4-1; J: TRBJ1-1; CDR3: CASSQDRARGLRTEAFF
V: TRBV5-4; J: TRBJ1-1; CDR3: CASSLHEGKAFF
V: TRBV7-6; J: TRBJ2-1; CDR3: CASSLSGNEQFF
V: TRBV6-5; J: TRBJ2-7; CDR3: CASSYNGVSSYEQYF
V: TRBV2; J: TRBJ1-5; CDR3: CASATGGEGNQPQHF
V: TRBV3-1/TRBV3-2; J: TRBJ1-1; CDR3: CASSQFAEAFF
V: TRBV5-1; J: TRBJ2-6; CDR3: CASSLAPGDGANVLTF
V: TRBV3-1/TRBV3-2; J: TRBJ2-5; CDR3: CASTKGRGGETQYF
V: TRBV6-1; J: TRBJ2-6; CDR3: CASSETGTGASRVTF
V: TRBV3-1/TRBV3-2; J: TRBJ1-2; CDR3: CASSLRESARRNYGYTF
V: TRBV5-1; J: TRBJ2-3; CDR3: CASSYSTDTQYF
V: TRBV6-6; J: TRBJ1-5; CDR3: CASTIGGANQPQHF
V: TRBV7-3; J: TRBJ1-2; CDR3: CASPPGGLLDGYTF
V: TRBV7-6; J: TRBJ2-2; CDR3: CASSLNLAPNTGELFF
V: TRBV5-1; J: TRBJ2-1; CDR3: CASRIQGAVDNEQFF
V: TRBV20-1; J: TRBJ1-6; CDR3: CSASAEDRGRSPLHF
V: TRBV5-4; J: TRBJ2-3; CDR3: CASSLVTGARGDTQYF
V: TRBV6-5; J: TRBJ2-1; CDR3: CASIDTGRDNEQFF
V: TRBV5-1; J: TRBJ1-2; CDR3: CASSFGDDYGYTF
V: TRBV29-1; J: TRBJ1-2; CDR3: CSVLLNGRYYGYTF
V: TRBV7-2; J: TRBJ2-7; CDR3: CASSLRTEQYF
V: TRBV6-5; J: TRBJ1-4; CDR3: CASSYSGTGGEKLFF
V: TRBV5-4; J: TRBJ2-5; CDR3: CASSLNREEETQYF
V: TRBV12-5; J: TRBJ1-5; CDR3: CASGGGYSNQPQHF
V: TRBV7-2; J: TRBJ1-1; CDR3: CASSLALEAFF
V: TRBV12-3/TRBV12-4; J: TRBJ2-1; CDR3: CASCGYNEQFF
V: TRBV11-3; J: TRBJ2-7; CDR3: CASSPGLSYEQYF
V: TRBV30; J: TRBJ2-6; CDR3: CAWSKGGAGANVLTF
V: TRBV5-8; J: TRBJ1-5; CDR3: CASSFNQPQHF
V: TRBV7-9; J: TRBJ2-1; CDR3: CASSTLSGGSYNEQFF
V: TRBV5-8; J: TRBJ1-1; CDR3: CASSSRDRSEAFF
V: TRBV7-3; J: TRBJ1-1; CDR3: CASSERAGGNTEAFF
V: TRBV3-1/TRBV3-2; J: TRBJ1-1; CDR3: CASSPGGVNTEAFF
V: TRBV18; J: TRBJ1-5; CDR3: CASSPLPPDSNQPQHF
V: TRBV3-1/TRBV3-2; J: TRBJ2-2; CDR3: CASSQVRTNTGELFF
V: TRBV7-3; J: TRBJ2-2; CDR3: CASSAGGQGNTGELFF
V: TRBV5-4; J: TRBJ2-3; CDR3: CASSSEGLRAQYF
V: TRBV11-2; J: TRBJ1-2; CDR3: CASSSGASGAYGYTF
V: TRBV7-9; J: TRBJ2-7; CDR3: CASSFLGQGEAYEQYF
V: TRBV7-9; J: TRBJ1-3; CDR3: CASSRGDGFGNTIYF
V: TRBV5-4; J: TRBJ2-5; CDR3: CASSLAGQQETQYF
V: TRBV5-1; J: TRBJ2-2; CDR3: CASRRADLNTGELFF
V: TRBV6-5; J: TRBJ2-7; CDR3: CASSFGDRPYEQYF
V: TRBV2; J: TRBJ1-2; CDR3: CASSAKGSANYGYTF
V: TRBV29-1; J: TRBJ2-3; CDR3: CSVDMETDTQYF
V: TRBV5-1; J: TRBJ2-1; CDR3: CASSLGTSGVREQFF
V: TRBV12-5; J: TRBJ1-5; CDR3: CASGLGQNQPQHF
V: TRBV9; J: TRBJ2-2; CDR3: CASSVEAGGLNTGELFF
V: TRBV6-5; J: TRBJ1-5; CDR3: CASRRAYQSLPQHF
V: TRBV10-1; J: TRBJ2-3; CDR3: CASNPGDRGTDTQYF
V: TRBV6-6; J: TRBJ1-3; CDR3: CASSHQTGGEGNTIYF
V: TRBV6-5; J: TRBJ2-7; CDR3: CASSLIGATYEQYF